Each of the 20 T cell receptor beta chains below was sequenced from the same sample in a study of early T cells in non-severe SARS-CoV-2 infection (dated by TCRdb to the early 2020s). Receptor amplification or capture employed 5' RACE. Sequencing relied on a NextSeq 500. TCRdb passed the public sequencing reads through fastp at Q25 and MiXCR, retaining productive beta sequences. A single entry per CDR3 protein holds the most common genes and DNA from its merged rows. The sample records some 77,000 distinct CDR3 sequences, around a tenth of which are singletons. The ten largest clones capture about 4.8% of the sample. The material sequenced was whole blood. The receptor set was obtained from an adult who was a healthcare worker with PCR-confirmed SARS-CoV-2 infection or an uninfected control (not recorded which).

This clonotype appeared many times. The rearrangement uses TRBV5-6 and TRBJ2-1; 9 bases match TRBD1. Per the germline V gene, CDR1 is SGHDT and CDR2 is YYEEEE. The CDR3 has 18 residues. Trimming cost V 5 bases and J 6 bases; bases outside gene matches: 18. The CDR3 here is CASSWGPIRDRAFNEQFF. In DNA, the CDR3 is TGTGCCAGCAGTTGGGGACCGATACGGGACAGGGCATTCAATGAGCAGTTCTTC.

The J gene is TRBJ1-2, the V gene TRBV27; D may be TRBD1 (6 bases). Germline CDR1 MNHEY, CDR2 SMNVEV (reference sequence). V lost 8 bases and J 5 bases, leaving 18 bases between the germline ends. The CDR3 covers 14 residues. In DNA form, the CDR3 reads TGTGCCAGCGGGGGGATACAGGGAAAGTATGGCTACACCTTC. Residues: CASGGIQGKYGYTF.

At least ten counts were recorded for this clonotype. CDR3 in DNA: TGTGCCAGCAGTCCTAGAACAGATACGCAGTATTTT. It translates to CASSPRTDTQYF. The genes are TRBV28 and TRBJ2-3; D unresolved. The V end was cut by 5 bases, the J end by 3 bases, with 6 bases between. CDR1 is MDHEN, CDR2 SYDVKM, per germline. The CDR3 runs to 12 residues.

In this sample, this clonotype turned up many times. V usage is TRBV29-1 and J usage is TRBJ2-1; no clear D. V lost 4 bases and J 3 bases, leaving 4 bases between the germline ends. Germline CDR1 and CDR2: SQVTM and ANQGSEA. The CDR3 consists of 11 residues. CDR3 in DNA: TGCAGCGTTGCCAACTACAATGAGCAGTTCTTC. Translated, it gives CSVANYNEQFF.

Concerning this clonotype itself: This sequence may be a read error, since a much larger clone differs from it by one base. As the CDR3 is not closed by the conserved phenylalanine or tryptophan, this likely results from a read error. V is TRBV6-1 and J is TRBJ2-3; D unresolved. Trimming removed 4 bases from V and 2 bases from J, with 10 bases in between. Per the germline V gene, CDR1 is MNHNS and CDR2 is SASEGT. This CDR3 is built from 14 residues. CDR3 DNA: TGTGCCAGCAGTGCCCCCGGGCACACAGATACGCAGTATTTA. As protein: CASSAPGHTDTQYL.

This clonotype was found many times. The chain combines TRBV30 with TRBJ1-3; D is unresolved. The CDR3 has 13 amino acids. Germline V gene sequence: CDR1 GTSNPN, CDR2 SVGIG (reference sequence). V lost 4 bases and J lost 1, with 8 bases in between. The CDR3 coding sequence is TGTGCCTGGATCGGGGAATCTGGAAACACCATATATTTT. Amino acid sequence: CAWIGESGNTIYF.

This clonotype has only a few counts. The CDR3 sequence is CASSFWAELNTEAFF. The CDR3 DNA is TGTGCCAGCAGTTTCTGGGCGGAACTGAACACTGAAGCTTTCTTT. V and J are TRBV28 and TRBJ1-1; D unresolved. The CDR3 length is 15 residues. Germline-derived CDR1 and CDR2 are MDHEN and SYDVKM. V lost 3 bases and J 0 bases, leaving 11 bases between the germline ends.

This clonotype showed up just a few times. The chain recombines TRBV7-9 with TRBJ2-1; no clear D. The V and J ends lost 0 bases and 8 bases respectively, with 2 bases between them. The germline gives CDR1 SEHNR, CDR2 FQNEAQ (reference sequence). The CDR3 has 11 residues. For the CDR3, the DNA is TGTGCCAGCAGCTTAGCCTATGAGCAGTTCTTC. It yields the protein CASSLAYEQFF.

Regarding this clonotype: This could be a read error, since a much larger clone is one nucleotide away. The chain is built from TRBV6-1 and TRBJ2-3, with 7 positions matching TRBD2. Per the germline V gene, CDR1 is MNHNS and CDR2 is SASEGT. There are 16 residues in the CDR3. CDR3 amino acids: CVSDGKLASVPDTQYF. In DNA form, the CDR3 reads TGTGTCAGCGACGGGAAACTAGCGTCGGTTCCAGATACGCAGTATTTT.

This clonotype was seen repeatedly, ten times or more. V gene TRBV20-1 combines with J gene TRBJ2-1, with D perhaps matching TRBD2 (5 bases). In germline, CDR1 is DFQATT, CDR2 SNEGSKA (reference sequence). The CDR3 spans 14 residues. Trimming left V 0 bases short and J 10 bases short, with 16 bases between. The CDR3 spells CSAREMSRATEQFF. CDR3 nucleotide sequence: TGCAGTGCTAGAGAGATGTCGAGGGCCACCGAGCAGTTCTTC.

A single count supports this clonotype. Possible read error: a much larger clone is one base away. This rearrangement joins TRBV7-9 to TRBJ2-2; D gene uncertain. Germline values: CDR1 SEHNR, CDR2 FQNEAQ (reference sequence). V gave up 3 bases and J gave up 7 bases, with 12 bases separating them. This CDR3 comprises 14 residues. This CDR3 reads CASSFELSIGELFF. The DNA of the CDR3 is TGTGCCAGCAGCTTTGAGCTCTCCATCGGGGAGCTGTTTTTT.

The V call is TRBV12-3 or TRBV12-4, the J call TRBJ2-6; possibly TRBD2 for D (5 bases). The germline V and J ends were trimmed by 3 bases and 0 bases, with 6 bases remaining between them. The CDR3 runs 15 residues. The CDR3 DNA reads TGTGCCAGCAGTTTGGGGAGCTCTGGGGCCAACGTCCTGACTTTC. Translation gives CASSLGSSGANVLTF.

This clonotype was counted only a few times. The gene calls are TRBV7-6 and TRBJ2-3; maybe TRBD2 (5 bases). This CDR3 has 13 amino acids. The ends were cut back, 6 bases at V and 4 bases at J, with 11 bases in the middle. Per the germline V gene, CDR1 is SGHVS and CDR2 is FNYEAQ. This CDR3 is CASRDQLADTQYF. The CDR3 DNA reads TGTGCCAGCAGGGATCAACTAGCAGATACGCAGTATTTT.

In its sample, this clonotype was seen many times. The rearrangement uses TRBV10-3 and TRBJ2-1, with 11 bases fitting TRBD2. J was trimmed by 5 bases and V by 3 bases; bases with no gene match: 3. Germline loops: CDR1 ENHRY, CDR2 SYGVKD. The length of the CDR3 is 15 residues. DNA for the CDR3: TGTGCCATCAGTGAAGGGACTAGCGGCGACAATGAGCAGTTCTTC. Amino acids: CAISEGTSGDNEQFF.

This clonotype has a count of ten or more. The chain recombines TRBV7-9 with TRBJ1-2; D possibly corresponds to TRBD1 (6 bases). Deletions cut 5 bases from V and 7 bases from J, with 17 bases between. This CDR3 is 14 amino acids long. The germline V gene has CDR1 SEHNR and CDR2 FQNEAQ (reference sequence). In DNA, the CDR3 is TGTGCCAGCAGCCCCTGGGGCAGGGGCTCTGGCTACACCTTC. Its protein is CASSPWGRGSGYTF.

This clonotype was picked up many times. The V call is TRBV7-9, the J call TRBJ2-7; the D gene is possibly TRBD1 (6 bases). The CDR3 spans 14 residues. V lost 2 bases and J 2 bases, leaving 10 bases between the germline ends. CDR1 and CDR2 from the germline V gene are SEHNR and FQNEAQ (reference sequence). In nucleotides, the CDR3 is TGTGCCAGCAGCTTAACCGGGACACCCTACGAGCAGTACTTC. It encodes CASSLTGTPYEQYF.

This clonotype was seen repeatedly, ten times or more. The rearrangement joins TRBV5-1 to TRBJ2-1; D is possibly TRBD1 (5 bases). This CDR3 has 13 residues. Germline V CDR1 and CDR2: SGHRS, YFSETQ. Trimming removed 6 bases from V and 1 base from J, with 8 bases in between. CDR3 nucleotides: TGCGCCAGCATGGGGCGGTCCTACAATGAGCAGTTCTTC. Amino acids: CASMGRSYNEQFF.

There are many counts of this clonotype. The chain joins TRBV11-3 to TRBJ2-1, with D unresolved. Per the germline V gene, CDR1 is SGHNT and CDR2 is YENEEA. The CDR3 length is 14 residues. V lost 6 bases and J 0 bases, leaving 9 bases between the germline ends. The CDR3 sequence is CASRGLSSYNEQFF. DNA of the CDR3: TGTGCCAGCAGGGGGTTGAGCTCCTACAATGAGCAGTTCTTC.

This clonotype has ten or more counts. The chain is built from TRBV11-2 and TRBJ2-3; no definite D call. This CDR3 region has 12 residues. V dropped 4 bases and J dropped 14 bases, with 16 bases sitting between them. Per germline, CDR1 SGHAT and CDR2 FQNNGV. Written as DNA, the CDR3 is TGTGCCAGCAGCTACCCGGGTCCTATGAGGTATTTT. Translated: CASSYPGPMRYF.

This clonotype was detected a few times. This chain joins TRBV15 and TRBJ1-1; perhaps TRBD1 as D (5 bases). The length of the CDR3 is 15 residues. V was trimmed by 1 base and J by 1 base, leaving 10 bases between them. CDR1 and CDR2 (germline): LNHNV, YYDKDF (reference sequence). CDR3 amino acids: CATSRVARANTEAFF. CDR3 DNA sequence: TGTGCCACCAGCAGAGTTGCCAGGGCGAACACTGAAGCTTTCTTT.